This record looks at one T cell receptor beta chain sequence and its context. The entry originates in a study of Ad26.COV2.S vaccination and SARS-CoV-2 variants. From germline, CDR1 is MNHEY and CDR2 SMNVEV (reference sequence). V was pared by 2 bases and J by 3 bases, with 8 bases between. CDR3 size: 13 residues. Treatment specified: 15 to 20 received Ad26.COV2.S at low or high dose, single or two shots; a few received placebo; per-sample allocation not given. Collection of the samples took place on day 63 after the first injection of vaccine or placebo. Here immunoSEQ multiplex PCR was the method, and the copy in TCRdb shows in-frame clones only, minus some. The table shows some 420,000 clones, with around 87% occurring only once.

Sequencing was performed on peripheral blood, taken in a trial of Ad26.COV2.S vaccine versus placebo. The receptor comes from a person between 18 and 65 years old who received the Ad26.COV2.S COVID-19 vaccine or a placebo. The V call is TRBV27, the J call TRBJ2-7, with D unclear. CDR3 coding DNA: TGTGCCAGCAGTTTAGGGCCCTTCTACGAGCAGTACTTC. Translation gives CASSLGPFYEQYF.